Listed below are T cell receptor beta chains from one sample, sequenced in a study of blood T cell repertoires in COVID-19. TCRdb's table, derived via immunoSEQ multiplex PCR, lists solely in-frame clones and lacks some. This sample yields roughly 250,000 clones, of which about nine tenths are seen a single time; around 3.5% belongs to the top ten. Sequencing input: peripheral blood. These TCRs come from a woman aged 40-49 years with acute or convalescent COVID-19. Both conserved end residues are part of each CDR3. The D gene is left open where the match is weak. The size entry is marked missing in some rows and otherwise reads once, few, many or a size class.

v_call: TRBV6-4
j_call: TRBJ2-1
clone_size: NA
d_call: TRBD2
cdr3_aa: CASSEIAGGLSYNEQFF
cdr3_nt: TGTGCCAGCAGTGAGATAGCGGGGGGGCTTTCCTACAATGAGCAGTTCTTC

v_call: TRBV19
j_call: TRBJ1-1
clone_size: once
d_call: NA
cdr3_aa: CASTGQIREAFF
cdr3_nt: TGTGCCAGTACCGGACAGATAAGGGAAGCTTTCTTT

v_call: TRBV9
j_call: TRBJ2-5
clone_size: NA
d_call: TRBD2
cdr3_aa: CATRGVAGGPEETQYF
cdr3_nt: TGTGCCACACGAGGCGTAGCGGGGGGGCCCGAGGAGACCCAGTACTTC

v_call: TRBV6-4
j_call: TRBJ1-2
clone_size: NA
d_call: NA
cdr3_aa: CASSPSRDTFYGYTF
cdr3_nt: TGTGCCAGCAGCCCTAGCCGGGACACCTTCTATGGCTACACCTTC

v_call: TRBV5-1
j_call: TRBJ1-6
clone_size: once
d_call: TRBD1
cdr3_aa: CASSQETGIGSPLHF
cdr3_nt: TGCGCCAGCAGCCAGGAGACAGGGATCGGGTCACCCCTCCACTTT

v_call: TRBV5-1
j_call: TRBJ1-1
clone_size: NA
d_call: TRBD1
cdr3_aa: CASSFDRETEAFF
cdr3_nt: TGCGCCAGCAGCTTCGACAGGGAGACTGAAGCTTTCTTT

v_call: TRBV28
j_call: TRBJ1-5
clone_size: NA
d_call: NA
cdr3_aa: CASTLGGQGGRAQHF
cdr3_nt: TGTGCCAGCACCCTGGGTGGACAAGGGGGTAGGGCCCAGCATTTT

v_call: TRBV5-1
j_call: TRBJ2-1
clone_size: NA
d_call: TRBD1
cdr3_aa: CASSLGDRDYNEQFF
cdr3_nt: TGCGCCAGCAGCTTGGGCGACAGGGATTACAATGAGCAGTTCTTC

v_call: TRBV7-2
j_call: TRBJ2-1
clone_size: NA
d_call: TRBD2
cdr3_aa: CASSLSGGRYNEQFF
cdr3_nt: TGTGCCAGCAGCCTTAGCGGGGGGCGATACAATGAGCAGTTCTTC

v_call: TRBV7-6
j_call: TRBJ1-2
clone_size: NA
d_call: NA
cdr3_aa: CASSPEPQRSNYGYTF
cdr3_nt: TGTGCCAGCAGCCCCGAACCACAGCGGTCTAACTATGGCTACACCTTC

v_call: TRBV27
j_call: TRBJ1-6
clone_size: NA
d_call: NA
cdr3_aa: CASGRLRNSPLHF
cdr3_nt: TGTGCCAGTGGGAGATTGCGAAATTCACCCCTCCACTTT

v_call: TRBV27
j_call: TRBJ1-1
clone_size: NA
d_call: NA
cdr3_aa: CASSLGGGTEAFF
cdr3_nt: TGTGCCAGCAGCCTAGGCGGCGGGACGGAAGCTTTCTTT

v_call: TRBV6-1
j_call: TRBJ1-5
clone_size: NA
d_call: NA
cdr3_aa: CASSDERGSNQPQHF
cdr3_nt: TGTGCCAGCAGTGATGAGCGGGGAAGCAATCAGCCCCAGCATTTT

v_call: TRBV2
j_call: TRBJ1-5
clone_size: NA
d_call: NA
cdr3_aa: CASSDDSGPQHF
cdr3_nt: TGTGCCAGCAGTGACGACTCGGGGCCCCAGCATTTT

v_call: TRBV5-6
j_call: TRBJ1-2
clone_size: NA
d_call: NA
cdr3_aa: CASSLALGYTF
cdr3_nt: TGTGCCAGCAGCTTGGCCCTTGGCTACACCTTC

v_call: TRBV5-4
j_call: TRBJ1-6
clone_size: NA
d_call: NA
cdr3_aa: CASSSGRESSYNSPLHF
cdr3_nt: TGTGCCAGCAGCTCCGGACGGGAAAGCTCCTATAATTCACCCCTCCACTTT

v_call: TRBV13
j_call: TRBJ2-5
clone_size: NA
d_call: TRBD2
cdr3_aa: CASSPGLAAIQETQYF
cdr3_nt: TGTGCCAGCAGCCCAGGACTAGCGGCAATCCAAGAGACCCAGTACTTC

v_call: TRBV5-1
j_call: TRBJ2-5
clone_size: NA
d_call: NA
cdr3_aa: CASSFGETQYF
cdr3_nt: TGCGCCAGCAGCTTCGGAGAGACCCAGTACTTC

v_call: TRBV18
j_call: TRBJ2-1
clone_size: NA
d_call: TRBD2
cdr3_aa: CASSPTREGPYNEQFF
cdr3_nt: TGTGCCAGCTCACCAACTCGGGAGGGTCCCTACAATGAGCAGTTCTTC

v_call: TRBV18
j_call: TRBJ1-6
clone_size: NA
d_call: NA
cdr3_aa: CASSLKGPNSPLHF
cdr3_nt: TGTGCCAGCTCACTCAAGGGGCCTAATTCACCCCTCCACTTT

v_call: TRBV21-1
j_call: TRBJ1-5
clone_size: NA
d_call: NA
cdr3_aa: CASSKETGGVMVDQPQHF
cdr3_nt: TGTGCCAGCAGCAAAGAGACAGGGGGCGTTATGGTGGATCAGCCCCAGCATTTT

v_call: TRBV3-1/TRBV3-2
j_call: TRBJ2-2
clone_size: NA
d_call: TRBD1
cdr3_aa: CASRDRVNTGELFF
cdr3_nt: TGTGCCAGCCGGGACAGGGTGAACACCGGGGAGCTGTTTTTT

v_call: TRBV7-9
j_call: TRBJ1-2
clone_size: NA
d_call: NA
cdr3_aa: CASSLWLIYTF
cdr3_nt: TGTGCCAGCAGCTTATGGCTGATCTACACCTTC

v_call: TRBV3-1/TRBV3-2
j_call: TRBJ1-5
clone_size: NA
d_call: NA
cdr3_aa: CASSHRPEGQPQHF
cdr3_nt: TGTGCCAGCAGCCACCGACCCGAGGGTCAGCCCCAGCATTTT

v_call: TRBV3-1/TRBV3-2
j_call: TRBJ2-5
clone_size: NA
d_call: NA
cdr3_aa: CASSPPPGEDIQETQYF
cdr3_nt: TGTGCCAGCAGCCCCCCCCCAGGGGAAGATATCCAAGAGACCCAGTACTTC

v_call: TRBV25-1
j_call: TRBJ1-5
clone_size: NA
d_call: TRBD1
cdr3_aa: CASSPSRGEGANQPQHF
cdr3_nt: TGTGCCAGCAGTCCTTCCCGGGGAGAGGGGGCCAATCAGCCCCAGCATTTT

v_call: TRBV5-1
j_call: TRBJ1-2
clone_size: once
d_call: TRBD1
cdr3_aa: CASRSKGTGGEVNYGYTF
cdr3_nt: TGCGCCAGCAGGTCAAAAGGGACAGGTGGGGAAGTTAACTATGGCTACACCTTC

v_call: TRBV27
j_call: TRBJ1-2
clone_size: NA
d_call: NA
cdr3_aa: CASSFWGRPGYGYTF
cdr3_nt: TGTGCCAGCAGTTTTTGGGGCAGGCCGGGCTATGGCTACACCTTC

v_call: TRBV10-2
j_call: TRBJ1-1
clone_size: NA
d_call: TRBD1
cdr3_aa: CAIRPLTGAPGPEAFF
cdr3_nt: TGCGCCATCCGACCCTTGACAGGGGCCCCAGGCCCTGAAGCTTTCTTT

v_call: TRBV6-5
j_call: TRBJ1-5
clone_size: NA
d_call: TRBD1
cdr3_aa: CASRTGRFGNQPQHF
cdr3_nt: TGTGCCAGCAGGACAGGGAGGTTCGGCAATCAGCCCCAGCATTTT

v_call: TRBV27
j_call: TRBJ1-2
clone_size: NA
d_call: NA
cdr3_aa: CASSLLSTDFYGYTF
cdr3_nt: TGTGCCAGCAGTTTACTTTCGACAGACTTCTATGGCTACACCTTC

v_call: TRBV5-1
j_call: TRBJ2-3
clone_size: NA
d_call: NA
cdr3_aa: CASSPLSTDTQYF
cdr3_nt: TGCGCCAGCAGCCCCCTGAGCACAGATACGCAGTATTTT

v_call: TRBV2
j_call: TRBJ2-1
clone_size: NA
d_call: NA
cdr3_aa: CASSDTLAVNEQFF
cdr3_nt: TGTGCCAGCAGTGATACGCTAGCAGTGAATGAGCAGTTCTTC

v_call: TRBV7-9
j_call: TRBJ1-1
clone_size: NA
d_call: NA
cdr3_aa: CASSFGYTEAFF
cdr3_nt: TGTGCCAGCAGCTTCGGTTACACTGAAGCTTTCTTT

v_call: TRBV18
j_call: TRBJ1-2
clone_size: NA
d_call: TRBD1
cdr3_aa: CASSPGQGEAHTF
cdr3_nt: TGTGCCAGCTCACCCGGCCAGGGGGAGGCCCACACCTTC

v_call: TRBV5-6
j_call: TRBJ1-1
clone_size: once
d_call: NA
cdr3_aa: CASSQVGGANTEAFF
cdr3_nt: TGTGCCAGCAGCCAGGTGGGGGGGGCAAACACTGAAGCTTTCTTT

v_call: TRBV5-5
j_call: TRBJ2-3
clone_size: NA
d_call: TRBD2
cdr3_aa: CASRKAGGADTQYF
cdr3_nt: TGTGCCAGCCGAAAAGCGGGGGGAGCAGATACGCAGTATTTT

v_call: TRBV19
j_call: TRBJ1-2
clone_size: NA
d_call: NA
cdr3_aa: CASSSRQDSSYGYTF
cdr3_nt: TGTGCCAGTAGTAGCCGACAGGACTCCTCCTATGGCTACACCTTC

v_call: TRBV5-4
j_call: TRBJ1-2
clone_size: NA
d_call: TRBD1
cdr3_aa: CASSSRQGVITGYGYTF
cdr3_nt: TGTGCCAGCAGCTCCCGACAGGGTGTAATCACGGGCTATGGCTACACCTTC

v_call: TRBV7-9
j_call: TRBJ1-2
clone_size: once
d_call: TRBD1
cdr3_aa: CASSGQGISYGYTF
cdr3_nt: TGTGCCAGCAGCGGACAGGGCATATCCTATGGCTACACCTTC

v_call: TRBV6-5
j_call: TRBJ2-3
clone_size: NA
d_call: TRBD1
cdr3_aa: CASELGTGAPDTQYF
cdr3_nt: TGTGCCAGCGAACTCGGGACAGGGGCCCCAGATACGCAGTATTTT

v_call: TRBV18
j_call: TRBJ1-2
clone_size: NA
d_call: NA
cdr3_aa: CASSPLEGDYGYTF
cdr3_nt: TGTGCCAGCTCACCCCTAGAGGGAGACTATGGCTACACCTTC

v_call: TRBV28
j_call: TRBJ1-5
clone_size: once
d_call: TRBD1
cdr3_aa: CASRFTGGSNQPQHF
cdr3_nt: TGTGCCAGCAGGTTTACAGGGGGTAGCAATCAGCCCCAGCATTTT

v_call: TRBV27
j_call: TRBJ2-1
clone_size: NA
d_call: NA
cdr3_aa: CASSLQGTSSYNEQFF
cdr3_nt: TGTGCCAGCAGTTTACAGGGGACGAGCTCCTACAATGAGCAGTTCTTC

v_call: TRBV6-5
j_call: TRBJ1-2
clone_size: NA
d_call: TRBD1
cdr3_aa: CASTRGQGSGYTF
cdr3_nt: TGTGCCAGCACCCGAGGACAGGGTTCGGGCTACACCTTC

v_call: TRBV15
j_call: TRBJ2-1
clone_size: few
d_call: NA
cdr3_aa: CATSSLGGQFF
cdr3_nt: TGTGCCACCAGCAGCCTAGGTGGGCAGTTCTTC

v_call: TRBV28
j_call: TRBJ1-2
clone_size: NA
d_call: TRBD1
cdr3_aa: CASSLPQGALYGYTF
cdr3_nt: TGTGCCAGCAGTCTCCCCCAGGGGGCGCTTTATGGCTACACCTTC

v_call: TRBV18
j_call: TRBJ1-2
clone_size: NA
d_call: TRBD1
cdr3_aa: CASSPPSPGQGVTGYTF
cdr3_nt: TGTGCCAGCTCACCACCTTCTCCCGGACAGGGGGTAACTGGCTACACCTTC

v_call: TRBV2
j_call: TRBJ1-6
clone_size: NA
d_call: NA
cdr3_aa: CASREGMSYNSPLHF
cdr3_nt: TGTGCCAGCAGAGAGGGTATGTCCTATAATTCACCCCTCCACTTT

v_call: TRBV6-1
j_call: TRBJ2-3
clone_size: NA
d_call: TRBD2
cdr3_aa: CASSESSGGTTQYF
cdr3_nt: TGTGCCAGCAGTGAGAGTAGCGGGGGAACGACGCAGTATTTT

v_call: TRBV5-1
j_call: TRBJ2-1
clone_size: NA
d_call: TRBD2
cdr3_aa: CASSLSAGIYNEQFF
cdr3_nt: TGCGCCAGCAGCTTGTCAGCGGGGATCTACAATGAGCAGTTCTTC

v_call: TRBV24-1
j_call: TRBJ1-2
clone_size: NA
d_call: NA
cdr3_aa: CATSDFGGAGYTF
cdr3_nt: TGTGCCACCAGTGATTTTGGGGGGGCTGGCTACACCTTC

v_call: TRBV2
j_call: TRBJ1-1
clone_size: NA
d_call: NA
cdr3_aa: CASSVQGNTEAFF
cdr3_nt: TGTGCCAGCAGTGTACAGGGGAACACTGAAGCTTTCTTT

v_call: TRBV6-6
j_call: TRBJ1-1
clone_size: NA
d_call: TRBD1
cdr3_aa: CASSSADREAFF
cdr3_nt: TGTGCCAGCAGTTCAGCGGACAGGGAAGCTTTCTTT

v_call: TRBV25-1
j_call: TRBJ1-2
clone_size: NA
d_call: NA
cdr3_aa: CASSEGGQGNYGYTF
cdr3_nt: TGTGCCAGCAGTGAAGGAGGGCAGGGAAACTATGGCTACACCTTC

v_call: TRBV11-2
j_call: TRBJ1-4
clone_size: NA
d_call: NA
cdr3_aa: CASSFSTNEKLFF
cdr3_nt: TGTGCCAGCAGCTTCTCAACTAATGAAAAACTGTTTTTT